This TCR beta chain was captured in a study of a mutant IDH1 vaccine in newly diagnosed glioma. Generated by immunoSEQ multiplex PCR, the TCRdb table keeps only in-frame clones and is missing some. The sample lists some 42,000 clones; about 76% were seen once. Specified time point: week 23, last vaccination. Vaccinated patients received 300 ug of mutant IDH1 20-mer peptide per dose, with topical imiquimod. The CDR3 runs to 13 residues. Germline CDR1 is SNHLY and CDR2 is FYNNEI. Trimming cost V 6 bases and J 6 bases, with 11 bases left between them. This clone was counted a few times. Its target is unknown.

This chain links TRBV2 with TRBJ2-2, with D tentatively TRBD1 (6 bases). This sequence was found in a man aged 45-65 years with glioma. Here the sequenced sample was PBMCs, taken from a glioma patient whose treatment included an IDH1 peptide vaccine. CDR3 in DNA: TGTGCCAGCAGCGCAGGGGCCGCCGGGGAGCTGTTTTTT. Translation: CASSAGAAGELFF.